This T cell receptor beta chain is from a study of brain T cells in children with intractable seizures. This table comes from immunoSEQ multiplex PCR, and its TCRdb copy is limited to in-frame clones, with some not included. The sample consists of 110,000 or so clones, around 94% of them appearing once. From germline, CDR1 is MDHEN and CDR2 SYDVKM. Trimming left V 3 bases short and J 4 bases short, with 12 bases between. This CDR3 spans 15 amino acids. The sequenced cases were selected for having the highest brain T cell transcript signatures. The table lists this clone with a count of one. The chain couples TRBV28 to TRBJ2-2; no clear D gene. This sample comprised peripheral blood, obtained at surgery. The clonotype originates from a boy younger than two with hemimegalencephaly and intractable seizures. The CDR3 DNA reads TGTGCCAGCAGTTTTGGGCTAGTTAGCACCGGGGAGCTGTTTTTT. Translated, it gives CASSFGLVSTGELFF.